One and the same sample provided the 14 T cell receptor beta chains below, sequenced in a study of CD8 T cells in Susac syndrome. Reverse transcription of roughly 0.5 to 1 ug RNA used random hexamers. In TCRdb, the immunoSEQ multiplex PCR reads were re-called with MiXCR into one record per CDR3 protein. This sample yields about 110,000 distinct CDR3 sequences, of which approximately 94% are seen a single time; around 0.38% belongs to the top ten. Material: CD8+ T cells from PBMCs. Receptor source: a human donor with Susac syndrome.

CDR3: CASSQGDGTRVSYEQYF. The CDR3 DNA reads as TGTGCCAGCAGCCAAGGGGATGGGACTAGAGTCTCCTACGAGCAGTACTTC. The chain uses TRBV3-1 and TRBJ2-7; 8 nucleotides align to TRBD2. Losses at the gene ends were 1 base for V and 0 bases for J; bases not matched to a gene: 8. CDR3 length: 17 residues. Germline lookup yields CDR1 LGHDT and CDR2 YNNKEL (reference sequence).

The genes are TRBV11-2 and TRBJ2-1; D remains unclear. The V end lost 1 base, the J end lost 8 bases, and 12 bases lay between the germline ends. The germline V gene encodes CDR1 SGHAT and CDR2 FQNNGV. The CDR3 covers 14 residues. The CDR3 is CASSLAPLSDEQFF. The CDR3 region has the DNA TGTGCCAGCAGCTTAGCACCTCTTTCCGATGAGCAGTTCTTC.

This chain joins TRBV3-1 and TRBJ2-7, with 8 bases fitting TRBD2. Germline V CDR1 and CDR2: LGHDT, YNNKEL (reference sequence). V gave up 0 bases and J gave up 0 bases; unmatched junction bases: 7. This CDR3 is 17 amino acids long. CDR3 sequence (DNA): TGTGCCAGCAGCCAAGATCTTGCTAGCGGGCACTCCTACGAGCAGTACTTC. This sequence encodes CASSQDLASGHSYEQYF.

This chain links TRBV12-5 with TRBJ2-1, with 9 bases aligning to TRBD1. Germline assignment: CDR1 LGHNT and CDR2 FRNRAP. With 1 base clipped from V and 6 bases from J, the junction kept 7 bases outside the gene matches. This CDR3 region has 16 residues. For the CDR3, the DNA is TGTGCTAGTGGTTTGGCCCGGACAGGGGTAGGCAATGAGCAGTTCTTC. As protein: CASGLARTGVGNEQFF.

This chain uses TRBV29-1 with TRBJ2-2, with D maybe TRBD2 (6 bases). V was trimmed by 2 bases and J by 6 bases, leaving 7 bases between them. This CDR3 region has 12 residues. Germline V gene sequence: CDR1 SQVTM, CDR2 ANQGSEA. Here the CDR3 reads CSVEWEAGELFF. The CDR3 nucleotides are TGCAGCGTTGAATGGGAGGCCGGGGAGCTGTTTTTT.

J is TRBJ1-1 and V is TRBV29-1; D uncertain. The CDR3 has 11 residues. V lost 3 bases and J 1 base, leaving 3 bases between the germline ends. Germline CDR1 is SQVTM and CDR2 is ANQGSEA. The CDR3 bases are TGCAGCGTTGACCCGAACACTGAAGCTTTCTTT. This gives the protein CSVDPNTEAFF.

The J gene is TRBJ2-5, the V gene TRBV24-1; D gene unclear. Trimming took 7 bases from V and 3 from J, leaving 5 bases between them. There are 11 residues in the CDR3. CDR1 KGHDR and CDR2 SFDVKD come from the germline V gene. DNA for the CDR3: TGTGCCACCAGCTACGAAGAGACCCAGTACTTC. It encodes CATSYEETQYF.

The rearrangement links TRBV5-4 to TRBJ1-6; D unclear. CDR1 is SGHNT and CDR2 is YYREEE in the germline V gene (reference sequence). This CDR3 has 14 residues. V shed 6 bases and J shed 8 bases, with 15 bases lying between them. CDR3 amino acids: CASIALQWYSPLHF. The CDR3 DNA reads TGTGCCAGCATCGCTCTCCAGTGGTATTCACCCCTCCACTTT.

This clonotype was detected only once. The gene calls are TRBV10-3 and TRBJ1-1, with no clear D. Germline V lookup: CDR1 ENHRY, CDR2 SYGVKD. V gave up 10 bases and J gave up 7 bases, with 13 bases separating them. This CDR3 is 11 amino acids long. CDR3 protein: CATGVYGEAFF. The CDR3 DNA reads TGTGCCACGGGCGTTTATGGTGAAGCTTTCTTT.

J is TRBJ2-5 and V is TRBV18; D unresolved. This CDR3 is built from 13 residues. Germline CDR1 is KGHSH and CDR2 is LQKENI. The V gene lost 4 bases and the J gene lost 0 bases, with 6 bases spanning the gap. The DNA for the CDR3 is TGTGCCAGCTCACGGGGTTACCAAGAGACCCAGTACTTC. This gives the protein CASSRGYQETQYF.

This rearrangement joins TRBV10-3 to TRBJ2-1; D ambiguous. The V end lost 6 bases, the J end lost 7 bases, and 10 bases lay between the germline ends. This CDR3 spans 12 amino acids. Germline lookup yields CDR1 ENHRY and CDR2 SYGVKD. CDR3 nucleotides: TGTGCCATCAGCCCCGAATCAAATGAGCAGTTCTTC. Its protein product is CAISPESNEQFF.

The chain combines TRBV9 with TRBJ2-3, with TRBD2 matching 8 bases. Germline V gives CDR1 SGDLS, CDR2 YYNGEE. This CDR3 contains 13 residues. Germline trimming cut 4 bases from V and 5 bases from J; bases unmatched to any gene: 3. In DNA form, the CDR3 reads TGTGCCAGCAGCCGGGGGGGCGGAGATACGCAGTATTTT. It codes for CASSRGGGDTQYF.

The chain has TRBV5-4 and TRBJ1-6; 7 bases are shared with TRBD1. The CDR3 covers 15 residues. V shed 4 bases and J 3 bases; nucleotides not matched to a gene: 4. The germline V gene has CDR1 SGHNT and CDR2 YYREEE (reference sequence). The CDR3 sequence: CASSAGTDYNSPLHF. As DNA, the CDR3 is TGTGCCAGCAGCGCTGGGACAGACTATAATTCACCCCTCCACTTT.

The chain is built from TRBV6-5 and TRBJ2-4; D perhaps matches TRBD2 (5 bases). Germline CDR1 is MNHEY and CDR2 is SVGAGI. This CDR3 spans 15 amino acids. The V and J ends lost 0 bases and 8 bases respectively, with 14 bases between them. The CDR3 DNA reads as TGTGCCAGCAGTTACTCGATGGGGTCCGGGGACATTCAGTACTTC. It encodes CASSYSMGSGDIQYF.